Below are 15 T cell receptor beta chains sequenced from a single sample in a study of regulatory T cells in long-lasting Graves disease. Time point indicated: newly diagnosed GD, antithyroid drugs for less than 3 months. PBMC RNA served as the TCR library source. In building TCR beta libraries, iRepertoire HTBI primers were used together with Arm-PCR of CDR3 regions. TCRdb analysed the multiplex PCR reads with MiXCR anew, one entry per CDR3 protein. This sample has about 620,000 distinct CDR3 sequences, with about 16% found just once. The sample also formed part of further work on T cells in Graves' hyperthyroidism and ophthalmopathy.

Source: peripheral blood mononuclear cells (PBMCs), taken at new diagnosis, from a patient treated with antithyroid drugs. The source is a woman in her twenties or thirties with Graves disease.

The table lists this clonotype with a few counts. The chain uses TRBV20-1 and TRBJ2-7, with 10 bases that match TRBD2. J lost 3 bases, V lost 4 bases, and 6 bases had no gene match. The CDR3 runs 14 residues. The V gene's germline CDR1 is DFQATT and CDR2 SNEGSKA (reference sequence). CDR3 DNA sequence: TGCAGTGCTATCGAGCGGGAGGGCTTCTACGAGCAGTACTTC. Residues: CSAIEREGFYEQYF.

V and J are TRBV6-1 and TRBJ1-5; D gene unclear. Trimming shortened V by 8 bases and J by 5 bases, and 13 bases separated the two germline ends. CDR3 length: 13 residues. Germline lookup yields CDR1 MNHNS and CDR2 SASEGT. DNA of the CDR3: TGTGCCAGCCTCCCCTCAATTTATCAGCCCCAGCATTTT. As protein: CASLPSIYQPQHF.

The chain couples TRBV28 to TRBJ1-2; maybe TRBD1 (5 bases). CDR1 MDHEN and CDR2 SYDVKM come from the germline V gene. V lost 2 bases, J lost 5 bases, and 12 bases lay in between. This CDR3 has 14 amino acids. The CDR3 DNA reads TGTGCCAGCAGTTTAATCCGGGGCATATATGGCTACACCTTC. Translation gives CASSLIRGIYGYTF.

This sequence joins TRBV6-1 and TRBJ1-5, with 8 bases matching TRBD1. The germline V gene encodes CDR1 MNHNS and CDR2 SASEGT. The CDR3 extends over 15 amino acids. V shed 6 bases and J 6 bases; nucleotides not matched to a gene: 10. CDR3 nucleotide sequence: TGTGCCAGCAGAGACAGGGGCCCAACAAGTCAGCCCCAGCATTTT. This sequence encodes CASRDRGPTSQPQHF.

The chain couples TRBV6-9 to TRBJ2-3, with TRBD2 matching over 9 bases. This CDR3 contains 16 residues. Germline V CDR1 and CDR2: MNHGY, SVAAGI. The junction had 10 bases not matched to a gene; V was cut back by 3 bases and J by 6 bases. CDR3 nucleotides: TGTGCCAGCAGTTACCGCGCGGGAGGGGGGTTGGATACGCAGTATTTT. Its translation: CASSYRAGGGLDTQYF.

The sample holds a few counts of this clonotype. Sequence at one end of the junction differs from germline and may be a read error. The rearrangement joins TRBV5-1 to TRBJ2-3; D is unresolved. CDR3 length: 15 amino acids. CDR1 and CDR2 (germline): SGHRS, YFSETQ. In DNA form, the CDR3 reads TGTGCCAGCAGCTTCCCATTCGACAGCACAGATACGCAGTATTTT. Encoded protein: CASSFPFDSTDTQYF.

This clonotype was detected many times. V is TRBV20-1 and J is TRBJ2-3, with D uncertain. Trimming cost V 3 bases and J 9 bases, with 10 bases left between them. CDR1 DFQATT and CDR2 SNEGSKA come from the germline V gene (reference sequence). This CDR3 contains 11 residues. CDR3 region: CSASGPPTQYF. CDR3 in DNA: TGCAGTGCTAGCGGGCCCCCAACGCAGTATTTT.

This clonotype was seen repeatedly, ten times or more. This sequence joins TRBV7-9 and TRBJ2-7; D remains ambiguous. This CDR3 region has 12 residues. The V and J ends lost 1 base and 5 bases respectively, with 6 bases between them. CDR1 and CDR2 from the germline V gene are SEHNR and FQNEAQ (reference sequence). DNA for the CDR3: TGTGCCAGCAGCTTAGAGGCGGACGAGCAGTACTTC. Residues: CASSLEADEQYF.

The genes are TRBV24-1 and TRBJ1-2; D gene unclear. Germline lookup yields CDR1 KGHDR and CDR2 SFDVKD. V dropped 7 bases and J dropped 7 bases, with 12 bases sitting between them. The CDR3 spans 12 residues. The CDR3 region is CATRDLETGYTF. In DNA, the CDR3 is TGTGCCACCAGAGACCTTGAGACTGGCTACACCTTC.

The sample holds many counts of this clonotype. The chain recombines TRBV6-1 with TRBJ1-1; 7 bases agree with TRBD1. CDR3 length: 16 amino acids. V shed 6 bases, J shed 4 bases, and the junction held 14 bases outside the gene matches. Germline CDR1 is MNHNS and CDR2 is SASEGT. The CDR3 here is CASSPRTGNLITEAFF. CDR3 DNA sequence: TGTGCCAGCAGCCCACGGACAGGAAACCTGATCACTGAAGCTTTCTTT.

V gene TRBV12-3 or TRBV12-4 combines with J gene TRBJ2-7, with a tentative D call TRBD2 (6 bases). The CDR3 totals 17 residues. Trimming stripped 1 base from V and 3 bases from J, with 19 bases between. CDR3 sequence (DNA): TGTGCCAGCAGTTTAGGGAGGCGGGGATCGTTTAACTACGAGCAGTACTTC. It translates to CASSLGRRGSFNYEQYF.

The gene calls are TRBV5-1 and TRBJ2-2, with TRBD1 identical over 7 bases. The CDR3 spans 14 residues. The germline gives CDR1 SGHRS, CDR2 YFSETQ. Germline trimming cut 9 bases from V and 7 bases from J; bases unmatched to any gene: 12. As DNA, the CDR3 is TGCGCCACCCAAGCTGACAGGGCTGTCGGGGAGCTGTTTTTT. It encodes CATQADRAVGELFF.

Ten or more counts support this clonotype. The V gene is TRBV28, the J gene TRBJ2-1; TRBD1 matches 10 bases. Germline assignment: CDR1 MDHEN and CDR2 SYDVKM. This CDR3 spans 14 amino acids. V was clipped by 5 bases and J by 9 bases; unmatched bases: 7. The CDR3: CASSRGTGVIEQFF. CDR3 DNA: TGTGCCAGCAGTAGGGGGACAGGGGTGATTGAGCAGTTCTTC.

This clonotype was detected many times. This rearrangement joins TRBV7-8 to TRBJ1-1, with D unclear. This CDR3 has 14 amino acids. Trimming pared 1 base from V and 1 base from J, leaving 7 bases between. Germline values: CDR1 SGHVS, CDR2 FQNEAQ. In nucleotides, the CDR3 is TGTGCCAGCAGCTTAGTAGCGTCGAACACTGAAGCTTTCTTT. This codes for CASSLVASNTEAFF.

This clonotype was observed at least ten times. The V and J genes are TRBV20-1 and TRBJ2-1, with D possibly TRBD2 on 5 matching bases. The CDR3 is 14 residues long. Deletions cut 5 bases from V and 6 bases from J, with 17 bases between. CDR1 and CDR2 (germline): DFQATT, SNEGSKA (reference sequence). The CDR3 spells CSAGRPLGINEQFF. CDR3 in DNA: TGCAGTGCTGGGAGACCTCTTGGTATCAATGAGCAGTTCTTC.